This T cell receptor (beta chain) originates from a study of beta chain features in type 1 diabetes. Expressed TCRB transcripts got sequenced, as all isolated RNA was reverse transcribed. Using immunoSEQ multiplex PCR, the repertoire was profiled, and TCRdb retains in-frame clones only, with some absent. The sample lists around 160,000 clones, about 8.3% occurring once. Findings and limits, study-wide: All four CD4+ subsets of Type 1 diabetes patients contained TCRB CDR3s that were moderately but significantly shorter. Among patients, naive, central memory and Treg TCRB repertoires appeared more similar than among healthy donors.

Comments on this clone: Antigen specificity is unknown.

Cell sorting via CD45RO/CCR7/CD25/CD127/CD95/CD27 was performed to obtain CD4+ naive, central memory, regulatory and stem cell-like memory cells. Once sorted, every population was more than 98% pure. The sequencing sample was made of central memory CD4+ T cells from blood. The sequence was collected from a woman in her late teens or twenties with type 1 diabetes.

CDR3 loop: CASSSGSTNEQFF. The CDR3, as DNA: TGTGCCAGCAGCAGCGGGAGTACCAATGAGCAGTTCTTC. This chain joins TRBV9 and TRBJ2-1; 8 positions agree with TRBD2. Looked up from germline, CDR1 is SGDLS and CDR2 is YYNGEE. This CDR3 is built from 13 residues. V lost 4 bases, J lost 6 bases, and 3 bases stayed unmatched.